Listed here are 20 T cell receptor beta chains from one sample, sequenced in a study of T cells in Graves' hyperthyroidism and ophthalmopathy. Amplification of TCR beta CDR3 regions was performed using RNA transcripts as template. TCR CDR3 underwent first-round RT-PCR with the HTBI primer set. In TCRdb, the multiplex PCR reads were re-called with MiXCR into one record per CDR3 protein. The data contain around 600,000 distinct CDR3 sequences, approximately 14% of them singletons. Material for sequencing was blood. These receptors all come from a woman aged 30 to 39 with Graves' hyperthyroidism.

This clonotype was seen at least ten times. The genes are TRBV25-1 and TRBJ1-1; D gene uncertain. CDR1 is MGHDK and CDR2 is SYGVNS in the germline V gene. This CDR3 has 14 residues. Trimming stripped 4 bases from V and 6 bases from J, with 15 bases between. The CDR3 protein is CASSAQAASSEAFF. The CDR3 nucleotides are TGTGCCAGCAGTGCTCAAGCTGCGTCATCTGAAGCTTTCTTT.

This chain links TRBV27 with TRBJ1-5; weak D call: TRBD1 (5 bases). The V and J ends lost 3 bases and 11 bases respectively, with 17 bases between them. The CDR3 is 14 residues long. CDR1 and CDR2 (germline): MNHEY, SMNVEV (reference sequence). CDR3 residues: CASSFYRTSPAQHF. CDR3 bases: TGTGCCAGCAGTTTCTACAGGACCTCACCGGCCCAGCATTTT.

This chain joins TRBV20-1 and TRBJ1-5; perhaps TRBD1 as D (5 bases). CDR1 is DFQATT and CDR2 is SNEGSKA in the germline V gene (reference sequence). This CDR3 is built from 15 residues. V was shortened by 5 bases and J by 1 base, with 15 bases between the two germline ends. The CDR3 spells CSAGGGTSSNQPQHF. The DNA of the CDR3 is TGCAGTGCTGGGGGGGGGACTTCGAGCAATCAGCCCCAGCATTTT.

The V gene is TRBV24-1, the J gene TRBJ1-5; D remains unclear. Trimming left V 3 bases short and J 1 base short, with 0 bases between. The germline V gene has CDR1 KGHDR and CDR2 SFDVKD. This CDR3 spans 12 amino acids. The DNA of the CDR3 is TGTGCCACCAGTGATAGCAATCAGCCCCAGCATTTT. Protein product: CATSDSNQPQHF.

The table lists this clonotype with many counts. The chain employs TRBV7-2 and TRBJ2-3, with D tentatively TRBD1 (5 bases). Germline V lookup: CDR1 SGHTA, CDR2 FQGNSA. This CDR3 spans 14 amino acids. Trimming removed 5 bases at V and 0 bases at J, with 9 bases between. The CDR3 sequence: CASSPRQSTDTQYF. The DNA of the CDR3 is TGTGCCAGCAGCCCACGACAGAGCACAGATACGCAGTATTTT.

The V call is TRBV14, the J call TRBJ2-5; no clear D. The CDR3 is made up of 15 amino acids. The V gene's germline CDR1 is SGHDN and CDR2 FVKESK. V lost 4 bases to trimming and J lost 5 bases, with 17 bases between them. The CDR3 is CASSPYKGSRETQYF. CDR3 bases: TGTGCCAGCAGCCCCTACAAAGGCTCTCGCGAGACCCAGTACTTC.

In this sample, this clonotype turned up many times. The chain recombines TRBV5-1 with TRBJ2-7, with 7 positions matching TRBD2. This CDR3 is 15 amino acids long. Trimming at V came to 8 bases and at J to 5 bases, leaving 16 bases not matched to a gene. CDR1 SGHRS and CDR2 YFSETQ come from the germline V gene. This chain's CDR3 is CASRAQGGSIHEQYF. CDR3 sequence (DNA): TGCGCCAGTCGTGCCCAGGGCGGGAGTATCCACGAGCAGTACTTC.

This clonotype was recorded at least ten times. The CDR3 loop reads CASSYSGTSGRLHSYEQYF. CDR3 DNA: TGTGCCAGCAGTTACTCGGGGACTAGCGGGAGACTCCATTCCTACGAGCAGTACTTC. The rearrangement links TRBV6-2 or TRBV6-3 to TRBJ2-7; 14 positions match TRBD2. This CDR3 spans 19 amino acids. The germline V gene has CDR1 MNHEY and CDR2 SVGEGT. Losses at the gene ends were 0 bases for V and 1 base for J; bases not matched to a gene: 8.

This clonotype came up many times. The chain is built from TRBV7-9 and TRBJ1-1; D unresolved. V lost 5 bases and J 7 bases, leaving 11 bases between the germline ends. The V gene's germline CDR1 is SEHNR and CDR2 FQNEAQ (reference sequence). This CDR3 is built from 12 residues. This CDR3 reads CASSREGDEAFF. The CDR3 DNA sequence: TGTGCCAGCAGCCGTGAGGGTGATGAAGCTTTCTTT.

This clonotype was recorded a few times. This chain uses TRBV5-6 with TRBJ2-7; D assignment may be TRBD1 or TRBD2 (5 bases each). This CDR3 comprises 18 residues. With 1 base removed from V and 3 bases from J, the gap between germline ends came to 23 bases. Per germline, CDR1 SGHDT and CDR2 YYEEEE. The CDR3 coding sequence is TGTGCCAGCAGCTTGCAGGGTGCTTCGTGGGAGTGGCGCTACGAGCAGTACTTC. Residues: CASSLQGASWEWRYEQYF.

With respect to this clonotype: A read error may be the cause here, since a much bigger clone is one base away. The chain carries TRBV9 and TRBJ1-2, with 7 nucleotides matching TRBD1. The germline V gene encodes CDR1 SGDLS and CDR2 YYNGEE. V was pared by 0 bases and J by 5 bases, with 16 bases of the junction left unmatched. CDR3 size: 18 residues. The chain's CDR3 is CASSVVVDDGQEWYGYTF. The CDR3 bases are TGTGCCAGCAGCGTAGTTGTAGACGACGGACAGGAATGGTATGGCTACACCTTC.

This rearrangement joins TRBV28 to TRBJ1-5, with TRBD1 identical over 7 bases. The V segment lost 5 bases and the J segment 6 bases; nucleotides outside the gene matches: 4. This CDR3 is built from 13 residues. The V gene's germline CDR1 is MDHEN and CDR2 SYDVKM. CDR3 sequence (DNA): TGTGCCAGCAGTGTGACAGGGACTCAGCCCCAGCATTTT. Protein: CASSVTGTQPQHF.

The rearrangement uses TRBV6-5 and TRBJ2-3; weak D call: TRBD1 (5 bases). This CDR3 has 14 residues. V dropped 2 bases and J dropped 1 base, with 7 bases sitting between them. Germline lookup yields CDR1 MNHEY and CDR2 SVGAGI. The CDR3 nucleotides are TGTGCCAGCAGTTACCTCAGGGGCACAGATACGCAGTATTTT. Translated: CASSYLRGTDTQYF.

In this sample, this clonotype turned up many times. The rearrangement links TRBV30 to TRBJ2-1, with D perhaps TRBD2 (5 bases). CDR1 and CDR2 from the germline V gene are GTSNPN and SVGIG (reference sequence). V was clipped by 2 bases and J by 10 bases, with 15 bases between them. This CDR3 has 13 amino acids. This CDR3 is CAWSLKREREQFF. CDR3 sequence (DNA): TGTGCCTGGAGTTTGAAAAGAGAGCGGGAGCAGTTCTTC.

The V gene is TRBV18, the J gene TRBJ2-3, with D maybe TRBD1 (6 bases). V shed 2 bases and J shed 0 bases, with 12 bases lying between them. Germline CDR1 reads KGHSH; CDR2 reads LQKENI. The CDR3 runs to 16 residues. The CDR3 region has the DNA TGTGCCAGCTCACCAAGGGACAAAATTAGCACAGATACGCAGTATTTT. The encoded protein is CASSPRDKISTDTQYF. The full variable domain, completed using reference TRBV18 and TRBJ2-3, is NAGVMQNPRHLVRRRGQEARLRCSPMKGHSHVYWYRQLPEEGLKFMVYLQKENIIDESGMPKERFSAEFPKEGPSILRIQQVVRGDSAAYFCASSPRDKISTDTQYFGPGTRLTVL.

This clonotype was counted many times. The chain couples TRBV7-9 to TRBJ2-7; D unclear. CDR3 length: 14 amino acids. The germline V gene encodes CDR1 SEHNR and CDR2 FQNEAQ (reference sequence). The V end lost 3 bases, the J end lost 0 bases, and 9 bases lay between the germline ends. The CDR3 sequence is CASSFGNPSYEQYF. CDR3 in DNA: TGTGCCAGCAGCTTTGGGAACCCCTCCTACGAGCAGTACTTC.

There are a few counts of this clonotype. This sequence joins TRBV4-2 and TRBJ2-1; D not resolved. There are 13 residues in the CDR3. Trimming pared 0 bases from V and 10 bases from J, leaving 10 bases between. Germline V lookup: CDR1 LGHNA, CDR2 YNFKEQ. This CDR3 is CASSQDLLSEQFF. The CDR3 bases are TGTGCCAGCAGCCAAGATTTACTGAGCGAGCAGTTCTTC.

This clonotype was picked up a small number of times. The gene calls are TRBV30 and TRBJ1-4; D ambiguous. V lost 2 bases and J lost 1, with 11 bases in between. CDR3 length equals 15 residues. CDR1 is GTSNPN and CDR2 is SVGIG in the germline V gene (reference sequence). This CDR3 is CAWSPGKGTNEKLFF. The CDR3 region has the DNA TGTGCCTGGAGTCCGGGGAAGGGAACTAATGAAAAACTGTTTTTT.

This clonotype was seen ten or more times. The chain couples TRBV20-1 to TRBJ2-7; 7 bases line up with TRBD2. J lost 3 bases, V lost 3 bases, and 11 bases had no gene match. CDR3 length equals 15 residues. From germline, CDR1 is DFQATT and CDR2 SNEGSKA (reference sequence). The CDR3 DNA is TGCAGTGCTAGCGGGAGGATAGAGGTAGGCTACGAGCAGTACTTC. It codes for CSASGRIEVGYEQYF.

The genes are TRBV7-9 and TRBJ2-2, with 16 bases aligning to TRBD2. Germline-derived CDR1 and CDR2 are SEHNR and FQNEAQ (reference sequence). The CDR3 totals 19 residues. After removal of 5 bases from V and 3 bases from J, the junction contained 9 bases not matched to a gene. This CDR3 reads CASSGGTSGRASDTGELFF. Here the CDR3 DNA reads TGTGCCAGCAGCGGCGGGACTAGCGGGAGGGCCAGTGACACCGGGGAGCTGTTTTTT. Full variable domain (missing parts from reference TRBV7-9 and TRBJ2-2): DTGVSQNPRHKITKRGQNVTFRCDPISEHNRLYWYRQTLGQGPEFLTYFQNEAQLEKSRLLSDRFSAERPKGSFSTLEIQRTEQGDSAMYLCASSGGTSGRASDTGELFFGEGSRLTVL.